This TCR beta chain was identified during a study of blood T cell repertoires in COVID-19. Background on the study: Cohort 3 donors counted as recovered after two negative PCRs, clearance, or resolved symptoms. Spain, Italy and the United States supplied samples that represented acute and convalescent COVID-19.

In the authors' methods: Quantification of nucleated cells was approximated via reference gene primer amplification. Produced via immunoSEQ multiplex PCR; TCRdb's table is partial and in-frame only. The V and J calls and clone size were taken over from that table, and D and trimming were inferred from the DNA. The sample includes under 150,000 clones, 75% to 90% seen only once; the top ten take 3.9%. Categorization into cohorts depended on clinical history that participants reported. Deletions cut 5 bases from V and 6 bases from J, with 19 bases between. CDR3 size: 15 residues. Per germline, CDR1 SGHAT and CDR2 FQNNGV.

This receptor was taken from a man aged 50-59 years in a cohort exposed to, infected with or recovered from COVID-19 (not recorded which). Sequenced sample: PBMCs or T cells enriched from blood (not recorded which). This chain joins TRBV11-2 and TRBJ1-1; TRBD1 might be the D (5 bases). CDR3 DNA sequence: TGTGCCAGCAGCCGATGGGACGGGGGAGGCGCTGAAGCTTTCTTT. This translates into CASSRWDGGGAEAFF.